The source of this T cell receptor (beta chain) is a study of glioma-infiltrating T cells after dendritic cell vaccination. Across the whole study: Between the early 2000s and the early 2010s, patients got autologous tumor lysate-pulsed dendritic cell vaccines. General study findings and limits: Complete blood and tumor specimen sets were limited to few patients. Longer survival after dendritic cell vaccination followed higher pretreatment TIL content.

The CDR3 covers 12 residues. Germline V gene sequence: CDR1 SNHLY, CDR2 FYNNEI. V shed 7 bases and J shed 3 bases, with 8 bases lying between them. Primers: 60 V beta forward and 13 J beta reverse. Method: immunoSEQ multiplex PCR; TCRdb's copy keeps in-frame clones and lacks some. The sample has 65,000 to 80,000 clones, roughly 84% seen once. With respect to this clone: Its specificity is unknown.

Time point indicated: after dendritic cell vaccination, including at tumor progression/relapse. The TCR was taken from a human donor with glioblastoma. Sequencing was performed on blood, taken after dendritic cell vaccination. The chain carries TRBV2 and TRBJ2-3; D perhaps matches TRBD1 (5 bases). CDR3 DNA: TGTGCCAGCATCAGGGATACAGATACGCAGTATTTT. This translates into CASIRDTDTQYF.